This TCR beta chain was found in a study of T cells after yellow fever vaccination. This clonotype was seen a few times. UMIs were added to TCR cDNA along with a universal primer site when it was made by 5'RACE template switching. A single record per CDR3 protein comes from TCRdb applying MiXCR to the 5' RACE reads. The data show around 350,000 distinct CDR3 sequences, with roughly 11% seen just once and more than 15% held by the top ten. The CDR3 runs 15 residues. The ends were cut back, 0 bases at V and 4 bases at J, with 12 bases in the middle. In germline, CDR1 is MNHEY, CDR2 SVGAGI. The TCR was taken from a man aged 18 to 29 who received the YFV17D yellow fever vaccine. The rearrangement joins TRBV6-5 to TRBJ2-5, with D maybe TRBD2 (5 bases). Sequenced here: PBMCs, sampled on the day of the first yellow fever vaccination. CDR3 sequence reads: CASSYSSGMRETQYF. DNA of the CDR3: TGTGCCAGCAGTTACTCGTCCGGGATGAGAGAGACCCAGTACTTC.